A single sample gave rise to the 21 T cell receptor beta chains below, sequenced in a study of glioma-infiltrating T cells. The iRepertoire nested amplicon-rescue multiplex PCR amplified TCR alpha and beta CDR3s from RNA. Via MiXCR, TCRdb re-called the multiplex PCR reads, giving one row per CDR3 protein. The sample includes approximately 190,000 distinct CDR3 sequences, roughly 32% of them seen just once. Input material: glioma tissue, nonneoplastic brain tissue, or PBMCs (not recorded which). These receptors were taken from a human donor with low-grade glioma or glioblastoma, undergoing nonglioma brain surgery, or in good health (not recorded which).

This clonotype was counted a few times. This sequence joins TRBV18 and TRBJ2-5, with 7 bases aligning to TRBD1. V was clipped by 2 bases and J by 4 bases; unmatched bases: 4. The CDR3 has 14 amino acids. Germline V gene data show CDR1 as KGHSH and CDR2 as LQKENI. CDR3 sequence reads: CASSPTGAAETQYF. The CDR3 DNA reads as TGTGCCAGCTCACCAACAGGGGCGGCAGAGACCCAGTACTTC.

This clonotype was counted a few times. V gene TRBV27 combines with J gene TRBJ1-6; D is unclear. V was cut by 6 bases and J by 7 bases, with 16 bases left in between. The CDR3 loop spans 15 amino acids. Germline values: CDR1 MNHEY, CDR2 SMNVEV (reference sequence). The CDR3 sequence: CASSQDARPNSPLHF. As DNA, the CDR3 is TGTGCCAGCAGCCAAGATGCCAGGCCCAATTCACCCCTCCACTTT.

This clonotype was counted many times. V is TRBV20-1 and J is TRBJ1-2; TRBD1 aligns across 8 bases. The J segment lost 4 bases and the V segment lost 3 bases, leaving 16 bases of the junction unmatched. The CDR3 runs to 17 residues. Per germline, CDR1 DFQATT and CDR2 SNEGSKA (reference sequence). The CDR3 protein is CSASGGEQGALGYGYTF. In DNA form, the CDR3 reads TGCAGTGCTAGTGGGGGAGAGCAGGGGGCTTTGGGCTATGGCTACACCTTC.

As regards this clonotype: The junction does not match germline at one end; this may be a read error. The genes are TRBV6-2 or TRBV6-3 and TRBJ2-7; D tentatively fits TRBD1 or TRBD2 (5 bases each). Germline V gene lookup returns CDR1 MNHEY and CDR2 SVGEGT. The CDR3 runs 14 residues. DNA for the CDR3: TGTGCCAGCAGTTGGGGACCGCCAAATTCACACCTCCACTTC. This translates into CASSWGPPNSHLHF.

In this sample, this clonotype turned up many times. J is TRBJ2-7 and V is TRBV6-1; either TRBD1 or TRBD2 may supply D (5 bases each). The germline CDR1 and CDR2 sequences are MNHNS and SASEGT. The ends were cut back, 4 bases at V and 2 bases at J, with 12 bases in the middle. The CDR3 contains 14 residues. The CDR3 DNA sequence: TGTGCCAGCAGTGTATCCGGGACCACCTACGAGCAGTACTTC. Protein sequence: CASSVSGTTYEQYF.

V is TRBV4-1 and J is TRBJ2-6; D is ambiguous. From germline, CDR1 is MGHRA and CDR2 YSYEKL. The CDR3 length is 16 residues. Trimming took off 0 bases at V and 0 bases at J, with 6 bases between the two ends. As DNA, the CDR3 is TGCGCCAGCAGCCAAGATCGCAGCTCTGGGGCCAACGTCCTGACTTTC. The encoded protein is CASSQDRSSGANVLTF.

On this clonotype itself: This may be a read error, as it is one base from a much larger clone. This chain connects TRBV7-9 to TRBJ1-2; TRBD1 might be the D (5 bases). Trimming left V 2 bases short and J 0 bases short, with 13 bases between. Germline-derived CDR1 and CDR2 are SEHNR and FQNEAQ (reference sequence). The CDR3 has 16 amino acids. The CDR3 sequence: CASSLIPGTPNYGYTF. CDR3 DNA sequence: TGTGCCAGCAGCTTAATACCGGGGACCCCTAACTATGGCTACACCTTC.

This clonotype was seen ten or more times. The V gene is TRBV4-3, the J gene TRBJ2-7; D is undetermined. Between the trimmed V and J ends, which lost 0 bases and 4 bases, there was a span of 10 bases. Germline V gene sequence: CDR1 LGHNA, CDR2 YSLEER. The CDR3 spans 14 residues. This CDR3 is CASSQDRFRYEQYF. The CDR3, as DNA: TGCGCCAGCAGCCAAGATCGGTTTCGGTACGAGCAGTACTTC.

The chain uses TRBV19 and TRBJ1-1; the match to TRBD1 covers 11 bases. The CDR3 loop spans 15 amino acids. Germline lookup yields CDR1 LNHDA and CDR2 SQIVND (reference sequence). V shed 5 bases, J shed 4 bases, and the junction held 6 bases outside the gene matches. Written as DNA, the CDR3 is TGTGCCAGTAGTCCGGGACAGGGGGAGGGCACTGAAGCTTTCTTT. It translates to CASSPGQGEGTEAFF.

This chain joins TRBV7-6 and TRBJ2-1; 8 bases agree with TRBD1. The CDR3 length is 15 residues. Germline lookup yields CDR1 SGHVS and CDR2 FNYEAQ. J lost 3 bases, V lost 3 bases, and 4 bases had no gene match. CDR3 amino acids: CASSFGQGGYNEQFF. The CDR3 bases are TGTGCCAGCAGCTTTGGACAGGGAGGCTACAATGAGCAGTTCTTC.

Remarks on this clonotype: Since no conserved phenylalanine or tryptophan closes the CDR3, a read error is the likely cause. This sequence joins TRBV29-1 and TRBJ1-2; 8 bases align to TRBD1. Trimming took 3 bases from V and 5 from J; bases not matched to a gene: 8. The CDR3 covers 14 residues. CDR1 is SQVTM and CDR2 is ANQGSEA in the germline V gene. The chain's CDR3 is CSVEARQGWYGYTL. The CDR3 DNA follows: TGCAGCGTTGAGGCTCGACAGGGGTGGTATGGCTACACCCTC.

This clonotype was seen many times. V usage is TRBV28 and J usage is TRBJ2-4; a possible D gene is TRBD1 (6 bases). The CDR3 has 17 amino acids. Trimming took off 3 bases at V and 5 bases at J, with 20 bases between the two ends. Germline V CDR1 and CDR2: MDHEN, SYDVKM. CDR3 sequence reads: CASSLGAAGTAENIQYF. The CDR3 DNA follows: TGTGCCAGCAGTTTGGGGGCAGCAGGGACCGCCGAAAACATTCAGTACTTC.

Ten or more counts support this clonotype. This chain uses TRBV19 with TRBJ2-2, with 10 positions matching TRBD1. The V gene end was trimmed by 6 bases and the J gene end by 6 bases; junction bases not matched to a gene: 4. CDR3 length equals 14 residues. Germline V gives CDR1 LNHDA, CDR2 SQIVND (reference sequence). CDR3 sequence: CASRGQGTPGELFF. CDR3 nucleotides: TGTGCCAGTAGGGGACAGGGGACCCCCGGGGAGCTGTTTTTT.

This clonotype was counted ten times or more. The J gene is TRBJ1-1, the V gene TRBV6-5, with 8 bases matching TRBD1. From germline, CDR1 is MNHEY and CDR2 SVGAGI. The V and J ends lost 2 bases and 3 bases, in that order; junction bases with no gene match: 2. The CDR3 extends over 14 amino acids. This chain's CDR3 is CASSYQTGDTEAFF. In DNA, the CDR3 is TGTGCCAGCAGTTACCAGACAGGGGACACTGAAGCTTTCTTT.

V usage is TRBV2 and J usage is TRBJ2-3; D gene uncertain. Per the germline V gene, CDR1 is SNHLY and CDR2 is FYNNEI. The V and J ends lost 10 bases and 4 bases respectively, with 9 bases between them. The CDR3 is made up of 11 amino acids. This CDR3 reads CATTPSDTQYF. The CDR3 bases are TGTGCCACTACACCCTCAGATACGCAGTATTTT.

On this clonotype itself: With a much larger clone just one base away, this may be a read error. The V and J genes are TRBV15 and TRBJ2-7, with D possibly TRBD1 on 6 matching bases. Germline V CDR1 and CDR2: LNHNV, YYDKDF (reference sequence). The CDR3 is 14 residues long. The CDR3 DNA reads TGTGCCACCAGCAGAGGCCCACAGGGCTACGAGGAGTACTTC. Amino acids: CATSRGPQGYEEYF.

Points on this clonotype: The junction and the germline gene differ at one end; a read error may be behind it. The chain joins TRBV28 to TRBJ2-1; 7 bases align to TRBD2. In germline, CDR1 is MDHEN, CDR2 SYDVKM. The CDR3 has 16 residues. The CDR3 region is CASSYGAGSSYNEHFF. The CDR3 bases are TGTGCCAGCAGTTATGGAGCGGGGAGCTCCTACAATGAGCATTTCTTC.

This clonotype was seen a handful of times. In DNA form, the CDR3 reads TGTGCCAGCAGTGAACTAGCTCCGGGCCCAGATACGCAGTATTTT. Translating it yields CASSELAPGPDTQYF. V usage is TRBV2 and J usage is TRBJ2-3; TRBD2 might be the D (5 bases). This CDR3 spans 15 amino acids. Trimming left V 2 bases short and J 4 bases short, with 13 bases between. CDR1 and CDR2 from the germline V gene are SNHLY and FYNNEI.

Many counts were recorded for this clonotype. The V and J genes are TRBV29-1 and TRBJ2-7, with D possibly being TRBD1 (6 bases). There are 12 residues in the CDR3. The germline V gene has CDR1 SQVTM and CDR2 ANQGSEA. V was cut by 7 bases and J by 2 bases, with 12 bases left in between. This CDR3 reads CSGGEGAYEQYF. CDR3 coding DNA: TGCAGCGGGGGAGAGGGGGCCTACGAGCAGTACTTC.

This clonotype was seen repeatedly, ten times or more. The chain combines TRBV12-3 or TRBV12-4 with TRBJ2-5, with D tentatively TRBD2 (6 bases). V was pared by 0 bases and J by 7 bases, with 9 bases between. There are 13 residues in the CDR3. This chain's CDR3 is CASSLAGSRTQYF. The CDR3 bases are TGTGCCAGCAGTTTAGCCGGGAGTCGGACCCAGTACTTC.

The chain links TRBV7-2 to TRBJ2-7; 13 nucleotides match TRBD2. V shed 7 bases and J 9 bases; nucleotides not matched to a gene: 15. The CDR3 has 16 residues. Germline-derived CDR1 and CDR2 are SGHTA and FQGNSA. CDR3 protein: CASIARTSGSFLGQYF. As DNA, the CDR3 is TGTGCCAGCATCGCTCGGACTAGCGGGAGTTTCCTCGGGCAGTACTTC.